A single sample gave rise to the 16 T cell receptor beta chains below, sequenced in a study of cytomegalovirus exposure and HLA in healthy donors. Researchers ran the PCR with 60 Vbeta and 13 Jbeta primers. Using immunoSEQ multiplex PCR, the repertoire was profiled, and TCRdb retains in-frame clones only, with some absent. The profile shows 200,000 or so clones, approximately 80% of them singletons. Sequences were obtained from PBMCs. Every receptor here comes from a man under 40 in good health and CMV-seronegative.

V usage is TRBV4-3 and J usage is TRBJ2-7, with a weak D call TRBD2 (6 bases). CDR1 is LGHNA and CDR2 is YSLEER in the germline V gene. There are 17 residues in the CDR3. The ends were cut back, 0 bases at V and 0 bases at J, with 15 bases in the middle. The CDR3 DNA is TGCGCCAGCAGCCAAGATAGGCCGGCCGGGAGCTCCTACGAGCAGTACTTC. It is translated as CASSQDRPAGSSYEQYF.

This chain's CDR3 is CASSPSGGAGDTQYF. CDR3 nucleotide sequence: TGTGCCAGCAGCCCTAGCGGGGGGGCCGGGGATACGCAGTATTTT. The chain links TRBV7-2 to TRBJ2-3, with TRBD2 identical over 12 bases. The CDR3 loop spans 15 amino acids. V dropped 5 bases and J dropped 6; count of bases not matched to a gene: 6. Germline V gene sequence: CDR1 SGHTA, CDR2 FQGNSA.

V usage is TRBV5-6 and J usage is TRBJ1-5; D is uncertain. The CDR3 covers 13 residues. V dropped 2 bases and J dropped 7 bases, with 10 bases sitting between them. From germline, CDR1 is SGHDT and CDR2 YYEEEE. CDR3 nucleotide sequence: TGTGCCAGCAGCTTAGCTGAGAACCAGCCCCAGCATTTT. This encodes CASSLAENQPQHF. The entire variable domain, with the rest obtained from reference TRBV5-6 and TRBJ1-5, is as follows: DAGVTQSPTHLIKTRGQQVTLRCSPKSGHDTVSWYQQALGQGPQFIFQYYEEEERQRGNFPDRFSGHQFPNYSSELNVNALLLGDSALYLCASSLAENQPQHFGDGTRLSIL.

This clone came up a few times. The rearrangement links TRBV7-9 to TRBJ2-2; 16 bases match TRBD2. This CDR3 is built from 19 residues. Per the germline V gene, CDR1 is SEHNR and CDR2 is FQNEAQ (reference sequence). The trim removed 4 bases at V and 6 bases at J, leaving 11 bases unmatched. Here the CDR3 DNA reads TGTGCCAGCAGCTCCGGGACTAGCGGGGGGGCCTTGCCAGCCGGGGAGCTGTTTTTT. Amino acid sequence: CASSSGTSGGALPAGELFF. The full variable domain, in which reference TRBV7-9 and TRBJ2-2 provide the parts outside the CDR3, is DTGVSQNPRHKITKRGQNVTFRCDPISEHNRLYWYRQTLGQGPEFLTYFQNEAQLEKSRLLSDRFSAERPKGSFSTLEIQRTEQGDSAMYLCASSSGTSGGALPAGELFFGEGSRLTVL.

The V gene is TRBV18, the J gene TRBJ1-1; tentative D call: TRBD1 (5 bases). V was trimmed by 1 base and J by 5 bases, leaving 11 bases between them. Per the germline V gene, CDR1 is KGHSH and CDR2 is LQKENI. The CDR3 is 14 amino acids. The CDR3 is CASSPRGQPTEAFF. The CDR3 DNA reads TGTGCCAGCTCACCACGGGGCCAGCCGACTGAAGCTTTCTTT.

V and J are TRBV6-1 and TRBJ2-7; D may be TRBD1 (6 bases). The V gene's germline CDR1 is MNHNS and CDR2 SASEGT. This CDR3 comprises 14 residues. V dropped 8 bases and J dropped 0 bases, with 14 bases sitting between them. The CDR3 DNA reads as TGTGCCAGCGGGAAAGAGACAGGCTCCTACGAGCAGTACTTC. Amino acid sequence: CASGKETGSYEQYF.

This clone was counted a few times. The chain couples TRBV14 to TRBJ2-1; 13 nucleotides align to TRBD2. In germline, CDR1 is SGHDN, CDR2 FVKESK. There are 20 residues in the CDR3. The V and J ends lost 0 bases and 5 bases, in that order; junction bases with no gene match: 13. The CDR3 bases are TGTGCCAGCAGCCAAGATTTTTTAGGGACTAGCGGGGCCCCAAACAATGAGCAGTTCTTC. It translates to CASSQDFLGTSGAPNNEQFF.

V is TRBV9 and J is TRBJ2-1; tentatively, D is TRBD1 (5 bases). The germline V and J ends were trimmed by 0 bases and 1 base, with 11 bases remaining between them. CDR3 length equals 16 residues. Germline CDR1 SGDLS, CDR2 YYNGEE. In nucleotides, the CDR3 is TGTGCCAGCAGCGTAGACAGGTTCGAATCCTACAATGAGCAGTTCTTC. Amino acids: CASSVDRFESYNEQFF.

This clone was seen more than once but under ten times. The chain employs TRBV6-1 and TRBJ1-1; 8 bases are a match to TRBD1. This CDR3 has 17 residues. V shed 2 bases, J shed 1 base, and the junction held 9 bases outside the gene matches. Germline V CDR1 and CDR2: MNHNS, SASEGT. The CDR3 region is CASSETPRTGPNTEAFF. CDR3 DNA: TGTGCCAGCAGTGAAACCCCTAGGACAGGGCCGAACACTGAAGCTTTCTTT.

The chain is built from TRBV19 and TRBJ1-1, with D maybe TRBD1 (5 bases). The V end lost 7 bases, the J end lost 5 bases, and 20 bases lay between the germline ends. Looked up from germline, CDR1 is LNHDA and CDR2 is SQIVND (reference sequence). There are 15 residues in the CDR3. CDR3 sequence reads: CASTPSQGSGTEAFF. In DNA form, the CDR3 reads TGTGCCAGTACGCCCTCCCAGGGTAGTGGAACTGAAGCTTTCTTT. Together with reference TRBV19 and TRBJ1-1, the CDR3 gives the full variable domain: DGGITQSPKYLFRKEGQNVTLSCEQNLNHDAMYWYRQDPGQGLRLIYYSQIVNDFQKGDIAEGYSVSREKKESFPLTVTSAQKNPTAFYLCASTPSQGSGTEAFFGQGTRLTVV.

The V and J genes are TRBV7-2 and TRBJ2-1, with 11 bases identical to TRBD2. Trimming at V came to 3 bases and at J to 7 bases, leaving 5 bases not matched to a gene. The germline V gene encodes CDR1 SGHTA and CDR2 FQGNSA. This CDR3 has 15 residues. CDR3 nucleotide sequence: TGTGCCAGCAGCTTCATAGCGGGGGGGCCAAATGAGCAGTTCTTC. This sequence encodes CASSFIAGGPNEQFF.

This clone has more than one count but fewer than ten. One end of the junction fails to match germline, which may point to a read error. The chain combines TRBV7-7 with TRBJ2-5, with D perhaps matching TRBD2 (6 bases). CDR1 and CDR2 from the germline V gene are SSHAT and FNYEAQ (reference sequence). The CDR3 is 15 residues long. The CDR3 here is CASSSGTGRVETQYF. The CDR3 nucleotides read TGTGCTAGCAGCTCTGGGACTGGTCGAGTGGAGACCCAGTACTTC. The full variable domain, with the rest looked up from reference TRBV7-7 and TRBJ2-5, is GAGVSQSPRYKVTKRGQDVTLRCDPISSHATLYWYQQALGQGPEFLTYFNYEAQPDKSGLPSDRFSAERPEGSISTLTIQRTEQRDSAMYRCASSSGTGRVETQYFGPGTRLLVL.

The CDR3 DNA reads TGCGCCAGCAGCTTGGGAGACAGGGAACCTGGGGAGCTGTTTTTT. This sequence encodes CASSLGDREPGELFF. The chain has TRBV5-1 and TRBJ2-2; 7 positions agree with TRBD1. The length of the CDR3 is 15 residues. The V segment lost 0 bases and the J segment 8 bases; nucleotides outside the gene matches: 7. Germline V gene data show CDR1 as SGHRS and CDR2 as YFSETQ.

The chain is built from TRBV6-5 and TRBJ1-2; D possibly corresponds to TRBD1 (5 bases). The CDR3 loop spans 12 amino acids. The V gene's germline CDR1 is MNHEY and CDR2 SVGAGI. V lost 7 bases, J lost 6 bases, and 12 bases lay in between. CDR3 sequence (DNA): TGTGCCAGCACCCGGGGGGGGGATGGCTACACCTTC. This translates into CASTRGGDGYTF.

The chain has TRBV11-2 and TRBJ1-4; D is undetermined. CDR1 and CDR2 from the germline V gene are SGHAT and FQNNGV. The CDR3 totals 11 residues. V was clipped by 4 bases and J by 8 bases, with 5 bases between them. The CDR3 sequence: CASSSREKLFF. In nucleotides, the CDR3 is TGTGCCAGCAGCTCGCGCGAAAAACTGTTTTTT.

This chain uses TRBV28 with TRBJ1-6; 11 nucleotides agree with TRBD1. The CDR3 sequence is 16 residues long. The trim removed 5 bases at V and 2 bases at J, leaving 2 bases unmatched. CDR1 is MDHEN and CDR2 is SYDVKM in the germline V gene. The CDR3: CASSRTGGPYNSPLHF. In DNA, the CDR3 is TGTGCCAGCAGTCGGACAGGGGGCCCCTATAATTCACCCCTCCACTTT.